The 2 T cell receptor beta chains reported below all come from one sample, sequenced in a study of metastatic and nonmetastatic thyroid tumors. Patients underwent thyroid surgery, and none had received any treatment before it. MiXCR was used by TCRdb to re-call the PCR reads. The sample has over 30,000 clones; approximately 15% are singletons. Sequences were obtained from blood. These receptors were taken from a male donor with papillary thyroid cancer or a benign thyroid nodule (not recorded which). Some clones in this sample may be carry-over from other donors' samples.

The sample holds many counts of this clone. The chain couples TRBV7-9 to TRBJ2-6, with 9 bases lining up with TRBD1. Per the germline V gene, CDR1 is SEHNR and CDR2 is FQNEAQ (reference sequence). CDR3 size: 16 residues. The ends lost 10 bases at V and 0 bases at J; junction bases unmatched: 7. CDR3 DNA: TGTGCCATGATACAGGGGGCGGACTCTGGGGCCAACGTCCTGACTTTC. Its protein product is CAMIQGADSGANVLTF.

V and J are TRBV12-3 or TRBV12-4 and TRBJ2-5; the D call may be TRBD1 or TRBD2 (6 bases each). V gave up 6 bases and J gave up 5 bases, with 13 bases separating them. The CDR3 totals 13 residues. The CDR3 region has the DNA TGTGCCAGCAGCACGGGGGCACGGGAGACCCAGTACTTC. Amino acid sequence: CASSTGARETQYF.